The entry below describes one T cell receptor (beta chain). This sample stems from a study of cytomegalovirus exposure and HLA in healthy donors. The donors (healthy individuals) were bone marrow donors. Trimming left V 2 bases short and J 8 bases short, with 10 bases between. The germline CDR1 and CDR2 sequences are SGHRS and YFSETQ. The CDR3 runs to 12 residues. Vbeta (60) and Jbeta (13) primers were used in the PCR. Generated by immunoSEQ multiplex PCR, the TCRdb table keeps only in-frame clones and is missing some. Of some 110,000 clones listed, roughly 76% are singletons. The sequence was obtained from a man between 25 and 39 years old in good health and CMV-seropositive. Material: PBMCs. This sequence joins TRBV5-1 and TRBJ1-1, with TRBD1 as a possible D gene (6 bases). The CDR3: CASSFSGGEAFF. The DNA of the CDR3 is TGCGCCAGCAGCTTCAGTGGGGGCGAAGCTTTCTTT. The full variable domain, rest sourced from reference TRBV5-1 and TRBJ1-1, is KAGVTQTPRYLIKTRGQQVTLSCSPISGHRSVSWYQQTPGQGLQFLFEYFSETQRNKGNFPGRFSGRQFSNSRSEMNVSTLELGDSALYLCASSFSGGEAFFGQGTRLTVV.